This T cell receptor beta chain emerged from a study of T cells in Graves' hyperthyroidism and ophthalmopathy. Points from the study as a whole: Ophthalmopathy could be told apart from stable hyperthyroidism with a 13 V-J model.

This clonotype was picked up a small number of times. Its specificity is unknown. RNA transcripts were the template for amplifying TCR beta CDR3 regions. The primer set for the first-round RT-PCR of the TCR CDR3 was HTBI. MiXCR, run by TCRdb on the multiplex PCR reads, gives a single entry per CDR3 protein. The profile shows about 640,000 distinct CDR3 sequences, less than 45% of them singletons. This TCR was recovered from an adult man with Graves' disease, either hyperthyroidism or ophthalmopathy (not recorded which). Sequencing input: peripheral blood or thyroid tissue (not recorded which).

CDR3 nucleotide sequence: TGCAGTGCTCAGACCACAGGGGATCAGCCCCAGCATTTT. Its protein product is CSAQTTGDQPQHF. V usage is TRBV20-1 and J usage is TRBJ1-5; 7 bases map to TRBD1. The CDR3 totals 13 residues. The trim removed 5 bases at V and 5 bases at J, leaving 6 bases unmatched. CDR1 and CDR2 from the germline V gene are DFQATT and SNEGSKA (reference sequence).